This T cell receptor beta chain was identified during a study of blood T cell repertoires in COVID-19. About the study: Spain, Italy and the United States supplied samples that represented acute and convalescent COVID-19. The analysed material was cDNA or gDNA that came from T cells, B-cell-depleted T cells, or PBMCs.

Original processing methods: Quantification of nucleated cells was approximated via reference gene primer amplification. This table comes from immunoSEQ multiplex PCR, and its TCRdb copy is limited to in-frame clones, with some not included. The DNA was the basis for D and trimming; V, J and clone size are from that table. Of roughly 290,000 clones detected, just under 85% appear once; the ten largest clones hold 4.1%. Trimming removed 7 bases from V and 5 bases from J; junction bases left unmatched: 11. This CDR3 has 15 residues. Looked up from germline, CDR1 is MNHEY and CDR2 is SVGAGI. Sequencing input: peripheral blood. The TCR originated in a woman aged 50 to 60 with active or convalescent COVID-19. The genes are TRBV6-5 and TRBJ2-1; 7 nucleotides match TRBD1. The CDR3 DNA sequence: TGTGCCAGCACCGTCGACAGGGCCTATCACAATGAGCAGTTCTTC. This gives the protein CASTVDRAYHNEQFF.